This entry features one T cell receptor beta chain sequence. TCRdb reprocessed the RACE reads with MiXCR, giving one entry per CDR3 protein. The table includes some 89,000 distinct CDR3 sequences, 25% to 35% detected once. This sample is part of a study of human T cells and chemical hapten exposure. Specified time point: patch test 3, about 24 weeks after DPC sensitization. Described treatment: therapeutic diphenylcyclopropenone sensitization with weekly scalp DPC. Deletions cut 4 bases from V and 5 bases from J, with 9 bases between. This CDR3 is built from 12 residues. Germline CDR1 and CDR2: SGHTA and FQGTGA.

Material: whole blood, obtained in connection with sensitization to the hapten diphenylcyclopropenone (DPC). The source of this sequence is a man between 35 and 55 years old with alopecia areata. Some clones in this sample may be carry-over from other donors' samples. The chain combines TRBV7-3 with TRBJ2-7; perhaps D is TRBD1 or TRBD2 (5 bases each). CDR3 in DNA: TGTGCCAGCAGCTCAGAGGGGCACGAGCAGTACTTC. The encoded protein is CASSSEGHEQYF.